The 30 T cell receptor beta chains below all came from one sample that was sequenced in a study of blood T cell repertoires in COVID-19 (dated by TCRdb to about 2020). Library preparation employed the immunoSEQ multiplex PCR assay. Imported from immuneACCESS, the table was reduced by TCRdb to in-frame sequences with V and J called. These copies leave out some clones; in studies compared against another copy, an unresolved V gene accounts for under half, and the cause of the remainder is not known. This sample lists roughly 68,000 clones; around 89% were detected once. Around 6.7% of the sample is held by the ten biggest clonotypes. Material for sequencing was peripheral blood. The source of these receptors is a woman over 75 with active COVID-19.

This clone appeared a few times. V gene TRBV30 combines with J gene TRBJ2-7, with D possibly matching TRBD2 (5 bases). The CDR3 runs 14 residues. Germline V gene sequence: CDR1 GTSNPN, CDR2 SVGIG (reference sequence). Trimming removed 2 bases from V and 5 bases from J, with 16 bases in between. The CDR3: CAWSSRAGWNEQYF. CDR3 nucleotides: TGTGCCTGGAGTTCTCGCGCGGGTTGGAACGAGCAGTACTTC.

V is TRBV7-3 and J is TRBJ2-6, with 12 bases matching TRBD2. Germline values: CDR1 SGHTA, CDR2 FQGTGA. CDR3 length: 14 residues. J lost 14 bases, V lost 4 bases, and 6 bases had no gene match. The CDR3 reads CASSSGLAGHILTF. The CDR3 DNA is TGTGCCAGCAGCTCCGGACTAGCGGGACATATCCTGACTTTC.

This chain links TRBV28 with TRBJ2-7; TRBD2 agrees at 12 bases. V shed 3 bases, J shed 3 bases, and the junction held 12 bases outside the gene matches. CDR1 is MDHEN and CDR2 is SYDVKM in the germline V gene. The CDR3 runs to 18 residues. CDR3 nucleotides: TGTGCCAGCAGTTTTCAACTAGCGGGAGGCCCTCAAATCTACGAGCAGTACTTC. Its translation is CASSFQLAGGPQIYEQYF.

V gene TRBV21-1 combines with J gene TRBJ2-5; the table's D call, TRBD2, was not checked against the DNA. TRBV21-1 is deemed a pseudogene. This CDR3 has 17 amino acids. The CDR3 spells CASSPTRTGGLQETQYF. The CDR3, as DNA: TGTGCCAGCAGCCCCACTCGAACGGGGGGCCTACAAGAGACCCAGTACTTC.

The V and J genes are TRBV3-1 (or the pseudogene TRBV3-2) and TRBJ2-1; no definite D call. Germline assignment: CDR1 LGHDT and CDR2 YNNKEL (reference sequence). The CDR3 contains 15 residues. The V gene lost 2 bases and the J gene lost 6 bases, with 14 bases spanning the gap. DNA of the CDR3: TGTGCCAGCAGCCAACGAAGCACTCCCCCCAATGAGCAGTTCTTC. It encodes CASSQRSTPPNEQFF.

The chain recombines TRBV19 with TRBJ2-7, with D possibly TRBD2 on 6 matching bases. Germline V gives CDR1 LNHDA, CDR2 SQIVND (reference sequence). This CDR3 has 13 residues. The V and J ends lost 3 bases and 3 bases respectively, with 9 bases between them. The CDR3 spells CASSIRGGYEQYF. CDR3 DNA sequence: TGTGCCAGTAGTATTCGGGGAGGCTACGAGCAGTACTTC.

For the CDR3, the DNA is TGTGCCAGCAGTTTAAGTAGGAACACTGAAGCTTTCTTT. The encoded protein is CASSLSRNTEAFF. The chain links TRBV27 to TRBJ1-1, with no clear D. V shed 2 bases and J shed 1 base, with 5 bases lying between them. Germline V gene lookup returns CDR1 MNHEY and CDR2 SMNVEV (reference sequence). This CDR3 has 13 residues.

This clone was seen only once. V gene TRBV20-1 combines with J gene TRBJ2-1, with D maybe TRBD2 (6 bases). Trimming removed 3 bases from V and 0 bases from J, with 9 bases in between. CDR3 length: 14 amino acids. Germline V CDR1 and CDR2: DFQATT, SNEGSKA (reference sequence). CDR3 coding DNA: TGCAGTGCTAGTTTCGGGAGCTCCTACAATGAGCAGTTCTTC. It codes for CSASFGSSYNEQFF.

This clone was detected only a few times. CDR3 DNA: TGTGCCAGCAGCGATGCTGGGGCTAGTTACTACAATGAGCAGTTCTTC. Translated, it gives CASSDAGASYYNEQFF. The chain is built from TRBV11-1 and TRBJ2-1, with D possibly matching TRBD1 (5 bases). Per germline, CDR1 SGHAT and CDR2 FQDESV (reference sequence). Between the trimmed V and J ends, which lost 5 bases and 3 bases, there was a span of 17 bases. The CDR3 covers 16 residues.

This rearrangement joins TRBV5-4 to TRBJ2-5, with D possibly TRBD2 on 6 matching bases. This CDR3 has 14 amino acids. The V end was cut by 4 bases, the J end by 3 bases, with 13 bases between. Per germline, CDR1 SGHNT and CDR2 YYREEE (reference sequence). This CDR3 is CASSAGRPEETQYF. CDR3 nucleotide sequence: TGTGCCAGCAGCGCGGGACGGCCGGAAGAGACCCAGTACTTC.

The J gene is TRBJ2-5, the V gene TRBV3-1 (or the pseudogene TRBV3-2); D is undetermined. There are 13 residues in the CDR3. V lost 5 bases to trimming and J lost 3 bases, with 10 bases between them. Germline V CDR1 and CDR2: LGHDT, YNNKEL (reference sequence). DNA of the CDR3: TGTGCCAGCAGCTTAGCCGGAAAAGAGACCCAGTACTTC. Amino acids: CASSLAGKETQYF.

V is TRBV7-2 and J is TRBJ2-5; 9 positions match TRBD1. Per the germline V gene, CDR1 is SGHTA and CDR2 is FQGNSA. V lost 4 bases and J lost 5; bases outside the gene matches: 5. The CDR3 loop spans 14 amino acids. CDR3: CASSSRDRAETQYF. Here the CDR3 DNA reads TGTGCCAGCAGCTCCCGGGACAGGGCTGAGACCCAGTACTTC.

The rearrangement joins TRBV28 to TRBJ1-5; maybe TRBD1 (5 bases). The V end lost 7 bases, the J end lost 4 bases, and 17 bases lay between the germline ends. This CDR3 is built from 15 residues. Germline-derived CDR1 and CDR2 are MDHEN and SYDVKM. CDR3 region: CASTTPGGENQPQHF. The CDR3 nucleotides are TGTGCCAGCACCACACCCGGAGGGGAGAATCAGCCCCAGCATTTT.

The chain is built from TRBV28 and TRBJ2-5, with D perhaps matching TRBD1 (6 bases). V was cut by 3 bases and J by 10 bases, with 12 bases left in between. CDR1 is MDHEN, CDR2 SYDVKM, per germline. The CDR3 totals 12 residues. Here the CDR3 reads CASSLDSRFQYF. CDR3 DNA sequence: TGTGCCAGCAGTTTGGACAGCCGATTCCAGTACTTC.

The gene calls are TRBV6-5 and TRBJ1-3, with 8 bases identical to TRBD1. V trimming: 4 bases; J trimming: 2 bases; junction bases outside the gene matches: 7. CDR1 and CDR2 from the germline V gene are MNHEY and SVGAGI. CDR3 length: 16 amino acids. Written as DNA, the CDR3 is TGTGCCAGCAGTTTAACCAGGGGGCCTGCTGGAAACACCATATATTTT. Amino acids: CASSLTRGPAGNTIYF.

The V call is TRBV7-2, the J call TRBJ2-3; 8 bases line up with TRBD2. CDR1 is SGHTA, CDR2 FQGNSA, per germline. With 3 bases clipped from V and 4 bases from J, the junction kept 0 bases outside the gene matches. The CDR3 runs to 13 residues. In nucleotides, the CDR3 is TGTGCCAGCAGCTTCGGGGGGGCAGATACGCAGTATTTT. As protein: CASSFGGADTQYF.

This clone was observed a few times. In DNA, the CDR3 is TGTGCCATCAGTTCGACAGGGGGCCGGGAGCTGTTTTTT. This sequence encodes CAISSTGGRELFF. The chain joins TRBV7-2 to TRBJ2-2; TRBD1 aligns across 10 bases. Germline CDR1 SGHTA, CDR2 FQGNSA. This CDR3 contains 13 residues. V gave up 10 bases and J gave up 9 bases; unmatched junction bases: 8.

The gene calls are TRBV28 and TRBJ1-5, with D unresolved. Germline V lookup: CDR1 MDHEN, CDR2 SYDVKM. The CDR3 sequence is 14 residues long. V was trimmed by 5 bases and J by 7 bases, leaving 15 bases between them. CDR3 sequence (DNA): TGTGCCAGCAGTACCCCGGGGTTAGGGCAGCCCCAGCATTTT. Amino acids: CASSTPGLGQPQHF. Full variable domain (outside the CDR3, taken from reference TRBV28 and TRBJ1-5): DVKVTQSSRYLVKRTGEKVFLECVQDMDHENMFWYRQDPGLGLRLIYFSYDVKMKEKGDIPEGYSVSREKKERFSLILESASTNQTSMYLCASSTPGLGQPQHFGDGTRLSIL.

DNA of the CDR3: TGTGCCAGCAGTTTACCGGCTAGCGGGAGCAGGCGGCGGCTGTTCTTC. Amino acids: CASSLPASGSRRRLFF. The genes are TRBV28 and TRBJ2-1; 10 bases fit TRBD2. V shed 2 bases and J 15 bases; nucleotides not matched to a gene: 16. The CDR3 has 16 amino acids. Germline V gene data show CDR1 as MDHEN and CDR2 as SYDVKM.

The V and J genes are TRBV12-5 and TRBJ2-3; TRBD2 is a possible D gene (6 bases). The V end lost 5 bases, the J end lost 11 bases, and 17 bases lay between the germline ends. CDR3 length: 13 residues. Germline V gene data show CDR1 as LGHNT and CDR2 as FRNRAP. CDR3 in amino acids: CASGARLEGGQYF. CDR3 DNA sequence: TGTGCTAGTGGTGCTAGGCTGGAGGGAGGGCAGTATTTT.

The V call is TRBV27, the J call TRBJ1-5, with 9 bases fitting TRBD1. The length of the CDR3 is 15 residues. CDR1 and CDR2 (germline): MNHEY, SMNVEV (reference sequence). The V gene end was trimmed by 6 bases and the J gene end by 1 base; junction bases not matched to a gene: 4. CDR3 nucleotide sequence: TGTGCCAGCAGACGGGACAGGGTGAGCAATCAGCCCCAGCATTTT. This codes for CASRRDRVSNQPQHF.

The genes are TRBV19 and TRBJ2-1, with 12 positions matching TRBD2. Germline lookup yields CDR1 LNHDA and CDR2 SQIVND (reference sequence). Trimming at V came to 1 base and at J to 5 bases, leaving 9 bases not matched to a gene. The CDR3 spans 18 residues. The CDR3 DNA reads TGTGCCAGTAGTATAGCCCCGACTAGCGGGAGTGGTGACAATGAGCAGTTCTTC. Translation gives CASSIAPTSGSGDNEQFF.

This rearrangement joins TRBV29-1 to TRBJ1-2; the D is unclear. CDR3 length: 11 amino acids. Germline-derived CDR1 and CDR2 are SQVTM and ANQGSEA. Trimming removed 6 bases at V and 5 bases at J, with 10 bases between. CDR3 coding DNA: TGCAGCGTCACTGCCTCGTATGGCTACACCTTC. As protein: CSVTASYGYTF. Together with reference TRBV29-1 and TRBJ1-2, the CDR3 gives the full variable domain: SAVISQKPSRDICQRGTSLTIQCQVDSQVTMMFWYRQQPGQSLTLIATANQGSEATYESGFVIDKFPISRPNLTFSTLTVSNMSPEDSSIYLCSVTASYGYTFGSGTRLTVV.

The chain links TRBV24-1 to TRBJ2-5, with D perhaps TRBD1 (6 bases). The germline V and J ends were trimmed by 3 bases and 4 bases, with 14 bases remaining between them. Per germline, CDR1 KGHDR and CDR2 SFDVKD. The CDR3 contains 15 residues. The CDR3 loop reads CATSDAPGVGETQYF. CDR3 coding DNA: TGTGCCACCAGTGATGCCCCAGGGGTAGGAGAGACCCAGTACTTC.

The J gene is TRBJ1-1, the V gene TRBV9, with D maybe TRBD1 (6 bases). The CDR3 runs 14 residues. Between the trimmed V and J ends, which lost 3 bases and 9 bases, there was a span of 18 bases. The V gene's germline CDR1 is SGDLS and CDR2 YYNGEE. CDR3 in amino acids: CASSATSGGGKAFF. The DNA for the CDR3 is TGTGCCAGCAGCGCCACTTCGGGGGGCGGTAAAGCTTTCTTT. Full variable domain (missing parts from reference TRBV9 and TRBJ1-1): DSGVTQTPKHLITATGQRVTLRCSPRSGDLSVYWYQQSLDQGLQFLIQYYNGEERAKGNILERFSAQQFPDLHSELNLSSLELGDSALYFCASSATSGGGKAFFGQGTRLTVV.

There are a few counts of this clone. J is TRBJ2-7 and V is TRBV12-5; 12 bases fit TRBD1. The CDR3 length is 16 residues. V gave up 3 bases and J gave up 6 bases; unmatched junction bases: 9. Germline CDR1 LGHNT, CDR2 FRNRAP. CDR3 sequence reads: CASGFSEQGQGAEQYF. CDR3 DNA sequence: TGTGCTAGTGGTTTCTCGGAGCAGGGACAGGGGGCCGAGCAGTACTTC.

This clone was found once. The genes are TRBV4-1 and TRBJ1-5, with D possibly being TRBD1 (5 bases). Germline-derived CDR1 and CDR2 are MGHRA and YSYEKL. Deletions cut 0 bases from V and 6 bases from J, with 15 bases between. The CDR3 sequence is 16 residues long. DNA of the CDR3: TGCGCCAGCAGCCAAGAGGGGGGACCCGGAGGTCAGCCCCAGCATTTT. This codes for CASSQEGGPGGQPQHF.

The sample holds one count of this clone. The chain recombines TRBV5-4 with TRBJ1-6; 12 bases agree with TRBD1. The CDR3 is made up of 19 amino acids. Germline V lookup: CDR1 SGHNT, CDR2 YYREEE (reference sequence). V lost 1 base, J lost 9 bases, and 14 bases stayed unmatched. CDR3 residues: CASSLHPGQGAPRRSPLHF. CDR3 coding DNA: TGTGCCAGCAGCTTGCATCCGGGACAGGGGGCCCCCAGGCGTTCACCCCTCCACTTT.

This rearrangement joins TRBV2 to TRBJ2-1, with TRBD2 matching 10 bases. There are 17 residues in the CDR3. V trimming: 5 bases; J trimming: 5 bases; junction bases outside the gene matches: 12. Germline V gene sequence: CDR1 SNHLY, CDR2 FYNNEI. The CDR3: CASSPPLLAGFNNEQFF. In DNA, the CDR3 is TGTGCCAGCAGTCCCCCCCTACTAGCGGGATTCAACAATGAGCAGTTCTTC.

The chain couples TRBV19 to TRBJ1-1, with D perhaps TRBD1 (5 bases). This CDR3 is built from 14 residues. Deletions cut 5 bases from V and 4 bases from J, with 14 bases between. Germline loops: CDR1 LNHDA, CDR2 SQIVND (reference sequence). In DNA form, the CDR3 reads TGTGCCAGTAGTCCAGGGTTTGGAGTCACTGAAGCTTTCTTT. This translates into CASSPGFGVTEAFF.